This T cell receptor (beta chain) was sequenced for a study of blood T cell repertoires in COVID-19. The CDR3 has 14 residues. The V gene lost 2 bases and the J gene lost 7 bases, with 14 bases spanning the gap. The germline CDR1 and CDR2 sequences are KGHSH and LQKENI. In the authors' workflow: Amplifying reference gene primers gave estimates of nucleated cell counts. The repertoire was sequenced with immunoSEQ multiplex PCR; TCRdb's copy has only in-frame clones and lacks some. V, J and clone size derive from that table, while D and trimming were established from the DNA sequence. The sample shows around 110,000 clones, approximately 90% of them seen only once.

The genes are TRBV18 and TRBJ1-2; no reliable D call. The sequenced material came from peripheral blood. This sequence originates from a human donor with active COVID-19. The donor label of this sample is uncertain. The CDR3 region is CASSPDSGSSGYTF. CDR3 bases: TGTGCCAGCTCACCAGATAGCGGTTCTTCTGGCTACACCTTC.